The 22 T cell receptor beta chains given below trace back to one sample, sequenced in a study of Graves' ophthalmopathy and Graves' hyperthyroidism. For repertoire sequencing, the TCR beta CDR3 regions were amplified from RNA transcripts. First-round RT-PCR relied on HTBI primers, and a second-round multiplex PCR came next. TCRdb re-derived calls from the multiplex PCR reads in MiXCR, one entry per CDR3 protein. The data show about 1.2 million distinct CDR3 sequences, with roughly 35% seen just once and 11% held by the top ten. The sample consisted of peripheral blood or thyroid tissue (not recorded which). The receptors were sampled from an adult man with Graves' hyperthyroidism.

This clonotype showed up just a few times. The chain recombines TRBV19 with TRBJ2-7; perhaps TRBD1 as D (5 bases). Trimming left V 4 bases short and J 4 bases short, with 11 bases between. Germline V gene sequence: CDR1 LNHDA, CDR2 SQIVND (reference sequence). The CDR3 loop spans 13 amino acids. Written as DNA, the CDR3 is TGTGCCAGTAGTAGGGGCCTAGGATACGAGCAGTACTTC. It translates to CASSRGLGYEQYF.

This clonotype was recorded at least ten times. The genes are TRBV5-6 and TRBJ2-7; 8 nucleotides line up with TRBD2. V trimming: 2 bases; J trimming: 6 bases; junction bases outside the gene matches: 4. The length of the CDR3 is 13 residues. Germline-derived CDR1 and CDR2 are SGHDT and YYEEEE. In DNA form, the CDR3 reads TGTGCCAGCAGCTTAAGGCTAGCGGGCGAGCAGTACTTC. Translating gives CASSLRLAGEQYF. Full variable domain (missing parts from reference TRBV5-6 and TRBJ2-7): DAGVTQSPTHLIKTRGQQVTLRCSPKSGHDTVSWYQQALGQGPQFIFQYYEEEERQRGNFPDRFSGHQFPNYSSELNVNALLLGDSALYLCASSLRLAGEQYFGPGTRLTVT.

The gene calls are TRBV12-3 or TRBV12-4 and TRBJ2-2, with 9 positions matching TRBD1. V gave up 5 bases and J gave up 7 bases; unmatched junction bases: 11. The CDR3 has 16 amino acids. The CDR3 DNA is TGTGCCAGCAGTCAAACGGGACAGGGAGTGTTCGGGGAGCTGTTTTTT. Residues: CASSQTGQGVFGELFF.

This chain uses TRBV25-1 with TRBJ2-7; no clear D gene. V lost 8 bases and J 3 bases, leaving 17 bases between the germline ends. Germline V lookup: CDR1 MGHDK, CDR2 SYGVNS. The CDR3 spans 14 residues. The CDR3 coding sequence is TGTGCCAGCTCACCACTCGACGGGCGCTACGAGCAGTACTTC. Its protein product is CASSPLDGRYEQYF.

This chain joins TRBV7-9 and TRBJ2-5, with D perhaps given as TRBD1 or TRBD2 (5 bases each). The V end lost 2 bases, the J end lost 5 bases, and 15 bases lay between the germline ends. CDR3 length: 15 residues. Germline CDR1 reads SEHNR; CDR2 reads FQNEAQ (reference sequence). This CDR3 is CASSLPGRSGETQYF. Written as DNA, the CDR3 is TGTGCCAGCAGCTTACCGGGGCGGTCCGGGGAGACCCAGTACTTC.

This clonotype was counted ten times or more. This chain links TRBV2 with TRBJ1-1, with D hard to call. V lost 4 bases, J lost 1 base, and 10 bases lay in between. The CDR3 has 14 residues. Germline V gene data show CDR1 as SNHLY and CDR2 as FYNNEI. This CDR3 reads CASSGGIGNTEAFF. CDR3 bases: TGTGCCAGCAGTGGTGGGATCGGGAACACTGAAGCTTTCTTT.

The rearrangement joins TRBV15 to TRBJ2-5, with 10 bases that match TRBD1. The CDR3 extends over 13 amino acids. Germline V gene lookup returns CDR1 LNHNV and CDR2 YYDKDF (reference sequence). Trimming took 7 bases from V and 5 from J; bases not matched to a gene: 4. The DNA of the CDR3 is TGTGCCACCACATCGGACAGGGGGGAGACCCAGTACTTC. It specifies CATTSDRGETQYF. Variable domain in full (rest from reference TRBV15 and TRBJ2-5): DAMVIQNPRYQVTQFGKPVTLSCSQTLNHNVMYWYQQKSSQAPKLLFHYYDKDFNNEADTPDNFQSRRPNTSFCFLDIRSPGLGDTAMYLCATTSDRGETQYFGPGTRLLVL.

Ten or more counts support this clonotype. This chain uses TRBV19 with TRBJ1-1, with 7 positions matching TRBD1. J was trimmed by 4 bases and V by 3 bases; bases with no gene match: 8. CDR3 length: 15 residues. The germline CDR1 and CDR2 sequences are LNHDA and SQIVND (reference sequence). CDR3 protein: CASSMTRGPGTEAFF. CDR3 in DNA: TGTGCCAGTAGTATGACTAGGGGGCCGGGCACTGAAGCTTTCTTT.

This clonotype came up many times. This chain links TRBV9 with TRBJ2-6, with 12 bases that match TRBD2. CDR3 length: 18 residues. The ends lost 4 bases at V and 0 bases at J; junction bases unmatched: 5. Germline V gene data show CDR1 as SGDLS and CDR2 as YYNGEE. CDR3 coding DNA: TGTGCCAGCAGCAGGAGACTAGCGGGGGACTCTGGGGCCAACGTCCTGACTTTC. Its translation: CASSRRLAGDSGANVLTF.

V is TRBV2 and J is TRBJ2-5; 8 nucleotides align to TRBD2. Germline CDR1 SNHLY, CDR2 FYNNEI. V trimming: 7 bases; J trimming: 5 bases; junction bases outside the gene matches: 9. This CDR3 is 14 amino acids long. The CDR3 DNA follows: TGTGCCAGCACCAGCAGGGCTAGCGGGGAGACCCAGTACTTC. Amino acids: CASTSRASGETQYF.

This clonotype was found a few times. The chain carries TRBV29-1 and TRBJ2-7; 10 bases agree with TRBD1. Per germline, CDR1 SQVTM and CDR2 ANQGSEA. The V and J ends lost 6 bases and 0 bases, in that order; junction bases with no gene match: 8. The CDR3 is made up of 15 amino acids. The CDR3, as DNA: TGCAGCGTCGACTACAGACAGGGGGCCTCCTACGAGCAGTACTTC. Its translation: CSVDYRQGASYEQYF.

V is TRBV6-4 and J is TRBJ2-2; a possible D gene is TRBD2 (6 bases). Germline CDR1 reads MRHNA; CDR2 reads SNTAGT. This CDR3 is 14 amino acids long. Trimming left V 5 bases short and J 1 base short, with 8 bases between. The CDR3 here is CASSTEGNTGELFF. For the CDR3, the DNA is TGTGCCAGCAGTACGGAGGGGAACACCGGGGAGCTGTTTTTT.

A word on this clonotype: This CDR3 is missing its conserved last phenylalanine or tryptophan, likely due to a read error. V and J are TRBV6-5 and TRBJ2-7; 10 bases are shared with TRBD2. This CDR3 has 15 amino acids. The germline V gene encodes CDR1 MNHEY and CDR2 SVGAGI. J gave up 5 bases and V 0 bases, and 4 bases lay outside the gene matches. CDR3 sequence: CASSYSPSGGDEQYL. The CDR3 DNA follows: TGTGCCAGCAGTTACTCGCCTAGCGGGGGCGACGAGCAGTACCTC.

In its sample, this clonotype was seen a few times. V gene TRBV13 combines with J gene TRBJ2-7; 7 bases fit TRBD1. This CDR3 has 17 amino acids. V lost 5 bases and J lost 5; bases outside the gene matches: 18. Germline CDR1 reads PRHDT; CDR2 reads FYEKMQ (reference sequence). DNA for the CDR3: TGTGCCAGCAGCCATCGAGGGGGCAGGTTAAGGGCCCACGAGCAGTACTTC. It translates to CASSHRGGRLRAHEQYF.

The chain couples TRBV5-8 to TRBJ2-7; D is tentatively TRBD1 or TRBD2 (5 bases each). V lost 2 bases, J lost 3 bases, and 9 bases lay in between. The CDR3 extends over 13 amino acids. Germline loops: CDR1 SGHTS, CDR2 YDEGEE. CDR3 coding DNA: TGTGCCAGCAGCTTTTGGGACGGCTACGAGCAGTACTTC. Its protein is CASSFWDGYEQYF.

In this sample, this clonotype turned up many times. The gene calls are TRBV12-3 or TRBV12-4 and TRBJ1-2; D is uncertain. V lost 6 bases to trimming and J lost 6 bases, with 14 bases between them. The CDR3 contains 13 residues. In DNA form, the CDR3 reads TGTGCCAGCAGGGGGATGTACGGGGATGGCTACACCTTC. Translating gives CASRGMYGDGYTF.

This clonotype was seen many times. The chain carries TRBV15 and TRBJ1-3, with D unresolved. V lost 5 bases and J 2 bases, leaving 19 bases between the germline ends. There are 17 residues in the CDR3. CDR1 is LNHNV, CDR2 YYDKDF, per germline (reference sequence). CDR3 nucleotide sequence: TGTGCCACCAGCCCCAGAGTGGTGACCCAGACTGGAAACACCATATATTTT. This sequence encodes CATSPRVVTQTGNTIYF.

CDR3 residues: CSLGTVSGPQHF. DNA of the CDR3: TGCAGCTTGGGGACGGTCTCGGGGCCCCAGCATTTT. The rearrangement uses TRBV29-1 and TRBJ1-5; D possibly corresponds to TRBD1 (5 bases). V was pared by 8 bases and J by 9 bases, with 17 bases between. CDR3 length: 12 amino acids. Germline V gives CDR1 SQVTM, CDR2 ANQGSEA.

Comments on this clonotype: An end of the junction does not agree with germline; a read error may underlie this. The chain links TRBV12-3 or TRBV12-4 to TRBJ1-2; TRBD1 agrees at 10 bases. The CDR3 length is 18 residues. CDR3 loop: CANSLINYGTGDIYGYTF. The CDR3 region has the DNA TGTGCCAACAGTTTAATTAACTACGGGACAGGGGACATCTATGGCTACACCTTC.

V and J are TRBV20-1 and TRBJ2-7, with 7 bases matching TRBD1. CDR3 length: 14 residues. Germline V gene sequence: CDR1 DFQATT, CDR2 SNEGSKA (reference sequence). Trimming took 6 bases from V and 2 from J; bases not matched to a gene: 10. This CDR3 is CSADHGDSAYEQYF. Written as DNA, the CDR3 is TGCAGTGCGGACCACGGGGACAGCGCCTACGAGCAGTACTTC.

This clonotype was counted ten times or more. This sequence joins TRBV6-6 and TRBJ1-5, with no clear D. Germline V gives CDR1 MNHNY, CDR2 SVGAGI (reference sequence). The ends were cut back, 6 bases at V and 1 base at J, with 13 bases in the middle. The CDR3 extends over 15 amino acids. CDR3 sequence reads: CASSPGGMSNQPQHF. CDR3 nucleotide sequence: TGTGCCAGCAGCCCCGGAGGGATGAGCAATCAGCCCCAGCATTTT.

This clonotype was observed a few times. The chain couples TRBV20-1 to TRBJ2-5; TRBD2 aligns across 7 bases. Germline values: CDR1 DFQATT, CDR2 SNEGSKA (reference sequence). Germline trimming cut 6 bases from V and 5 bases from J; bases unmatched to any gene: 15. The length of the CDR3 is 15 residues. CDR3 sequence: CSAMEGEGPSETQYF. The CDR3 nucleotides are TGCAGTGCAATGGAAGGGGAGGGACCCTCCGAGACCCAGTACTTC.